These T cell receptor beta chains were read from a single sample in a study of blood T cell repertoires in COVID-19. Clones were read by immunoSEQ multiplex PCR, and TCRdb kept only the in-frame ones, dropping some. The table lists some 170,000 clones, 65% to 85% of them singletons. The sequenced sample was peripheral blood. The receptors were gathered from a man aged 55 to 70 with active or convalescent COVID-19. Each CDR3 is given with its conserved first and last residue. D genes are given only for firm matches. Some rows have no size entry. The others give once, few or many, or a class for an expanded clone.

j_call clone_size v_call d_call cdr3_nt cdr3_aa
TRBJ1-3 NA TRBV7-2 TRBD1 TGTGCCAGCAGATCTCAGGGGGGATCAGGAAACACCATATATTTT CASRSQGGSGNTIYF
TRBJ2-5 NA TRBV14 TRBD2 TGTGCCAGCAGCCGCGAGCGGGAGTGGTGGGAGACCCAGTACTTC CASSREREWWETQYF
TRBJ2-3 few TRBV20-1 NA TGCAGTGCTAGTCCTATAACCAGGGGAAACACAGATACGCAGTATTTT CSASPITRGNTDTQYF
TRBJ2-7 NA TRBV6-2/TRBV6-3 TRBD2 TGTGCCAGCAGTTACCCCCCGAGCGGGGGAAACTACGAGCAGTACTTC CASSYPPSGGNYEQYF
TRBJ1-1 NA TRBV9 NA TGTGCCAGCAGCGCGCAGGTGGAATGGGACACTGAAGCTTTCTTT CASSAQVEWDTEAFF
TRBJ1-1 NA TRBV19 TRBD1 TGTGCCAGTAGTGCACAGGGGGCCCTGAACACTGAAGCTTTCTTT CASSAQGALNTEAFF
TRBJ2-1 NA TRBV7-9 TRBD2 TGTGCCAGCAGCTTAGAAAAGCGGGGGGGACACAATGAGCAGTTCTTC CASSLEKRGGHNEQFF
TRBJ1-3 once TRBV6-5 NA TGTGCCAGCAAGGTCGAGGTGAGCTCTGGAAACACCATATATTTT CASKVEVSSGNTIYF
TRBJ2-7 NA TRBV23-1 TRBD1 TGCGCCAGCAGTCACCTCGACAGGGGGACTGACGAGCAGTACTTC CASSHLDRGTDEQYF
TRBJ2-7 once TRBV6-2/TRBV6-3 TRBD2 TGTGCCAGCAGTACCTCCTTAGCGGGAGCAAGTTTCTACGAGCAGTACTTC CASSTSLAGASFYEQYF
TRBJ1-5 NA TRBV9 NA TGTGCCAGCAGCGTAGTTAGAGGTGAATCCCAGCCCCAGCATTTT CASSVVRGESQPQHF
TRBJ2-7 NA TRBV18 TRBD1 TGTGCCAGCTCATCGGGACAGGGGGCAGAAGAGCAGTACTTC CASSSGQGAEEQYF
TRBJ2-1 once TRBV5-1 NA TGCGCCAGCAGCTTGGGGGCCCCGGGAGCCGCTGAGCAGTTCTTC CASSLGAPGAAEQFF
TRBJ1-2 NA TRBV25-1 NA TGTGCCAGCAGTGCGGCAGGCAGAAACTATGGCTACACCTTC CASSAAGRNYGYTF
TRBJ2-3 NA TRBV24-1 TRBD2 TGTGCCACCAGTGAGTTACTAGCGGGGGGCGGGGATACGCAGTATTTT CATSELLAGGGDTQYF